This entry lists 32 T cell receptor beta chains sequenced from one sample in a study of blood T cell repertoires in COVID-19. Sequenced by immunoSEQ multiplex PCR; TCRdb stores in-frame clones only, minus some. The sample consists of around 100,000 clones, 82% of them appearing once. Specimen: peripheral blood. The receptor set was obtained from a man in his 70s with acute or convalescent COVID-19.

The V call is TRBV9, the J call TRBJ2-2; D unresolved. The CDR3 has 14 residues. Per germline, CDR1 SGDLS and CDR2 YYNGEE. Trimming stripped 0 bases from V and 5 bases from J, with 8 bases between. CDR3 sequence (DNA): TGTGCCAGCAGCGTAGTTGGAGAGACCGGGGAGCTGTTTTTT. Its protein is CASSVVGETGELFF.

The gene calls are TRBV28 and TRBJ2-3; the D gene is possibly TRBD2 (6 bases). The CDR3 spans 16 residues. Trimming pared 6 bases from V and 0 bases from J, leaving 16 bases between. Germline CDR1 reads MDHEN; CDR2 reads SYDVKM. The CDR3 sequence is CASSGRASASTDTQYF. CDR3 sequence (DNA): TGTGCCAGCAGCGGTAGGGCTAGCGCCAGCACAGATACGCAGTATTTT.

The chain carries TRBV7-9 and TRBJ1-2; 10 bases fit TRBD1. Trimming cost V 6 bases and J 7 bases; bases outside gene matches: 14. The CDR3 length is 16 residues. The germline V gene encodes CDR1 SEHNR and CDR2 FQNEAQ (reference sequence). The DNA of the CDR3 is TGTGCCAGCAGTCCGGGACAGGGGAAGTCGGCTGCTGGCTACACCTTC. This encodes CASSPGQGKSAAGYTF. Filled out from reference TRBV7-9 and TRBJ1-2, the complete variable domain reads DTGVSQNPRHKITKRGQNVTFRCDPISEHNRLYWYRQTLGQGPEFLTYFQNEAQLEKSRLLSDRFSAERPKGSFSTLEIQRTEQGDSAMYLCASSPGQGKSAAGYTFGSGTRLTVV.

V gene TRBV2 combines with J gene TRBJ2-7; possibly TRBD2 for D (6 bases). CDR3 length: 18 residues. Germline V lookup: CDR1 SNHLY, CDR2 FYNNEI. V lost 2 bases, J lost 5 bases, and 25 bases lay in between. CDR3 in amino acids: CASSENQNWGDDLNEQYF. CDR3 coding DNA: TGTGCCAGCAGTGAAAATCAGAACTGGGGGGACGACCTGAACGAGCAGTACTTC.

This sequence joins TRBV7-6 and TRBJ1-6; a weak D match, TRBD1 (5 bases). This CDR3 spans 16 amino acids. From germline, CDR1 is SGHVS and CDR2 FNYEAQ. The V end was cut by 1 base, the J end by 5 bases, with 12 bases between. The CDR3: CASSLETGTHNSPLHF. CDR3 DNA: TGTGCCAGCAGCTTAGAGACCGGGACTCATAATTCACCCCTCCACTTT.

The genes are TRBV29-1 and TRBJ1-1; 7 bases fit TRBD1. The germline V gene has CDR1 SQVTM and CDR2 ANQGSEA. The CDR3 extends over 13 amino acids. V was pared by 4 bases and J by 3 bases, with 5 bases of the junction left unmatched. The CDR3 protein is CSVGQGEDTEAFF. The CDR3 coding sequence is TGCAGCGTTGGCCAGGGGGAGGACACTGAAGCTTTCTTT.

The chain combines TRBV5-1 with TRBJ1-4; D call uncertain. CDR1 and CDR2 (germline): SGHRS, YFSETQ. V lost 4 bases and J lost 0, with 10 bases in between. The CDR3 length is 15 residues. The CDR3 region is CASSLDPATNEKLFF. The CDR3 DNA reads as TGCGCCAGCAGCCTGGACCCGGCAACTAATGAAAAACTGTTTTTT.

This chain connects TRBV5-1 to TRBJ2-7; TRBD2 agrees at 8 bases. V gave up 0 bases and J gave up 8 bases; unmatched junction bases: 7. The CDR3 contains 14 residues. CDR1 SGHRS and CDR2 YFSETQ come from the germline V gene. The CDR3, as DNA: TGCGCCAGCAGCTTGGAGGGGACTAGTCGTCAGCAGTACTTC. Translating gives CASSLEGTSRQQYF. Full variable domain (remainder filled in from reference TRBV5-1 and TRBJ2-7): KAGVTQTPRYLIKTRGQQVTLSCSPISGHRSVSWYQQTPGQGLQFLFEYFSETQRNKGNFPGRFSGRQFSNSRSEMNVSTLELGDSALYLCASSLEGTSRQQYFGPGTRLTVT.

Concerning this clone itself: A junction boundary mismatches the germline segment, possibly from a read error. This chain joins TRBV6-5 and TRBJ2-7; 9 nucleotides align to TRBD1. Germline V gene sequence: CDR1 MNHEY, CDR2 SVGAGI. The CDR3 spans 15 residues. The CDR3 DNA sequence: TGTGCCAGCAGTGACTCCGGGACAGGGTTTCGCGAGCAGTACTTC. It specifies CASSDSGTGFREQYF.

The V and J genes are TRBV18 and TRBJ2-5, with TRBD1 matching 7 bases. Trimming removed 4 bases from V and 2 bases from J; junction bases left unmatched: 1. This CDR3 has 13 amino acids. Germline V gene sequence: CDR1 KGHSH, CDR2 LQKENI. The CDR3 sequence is CASSRDRQETQYF. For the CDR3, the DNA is TGTGCCAGCTCACGGGACAGACAAGAGACCCAGTACTTC.

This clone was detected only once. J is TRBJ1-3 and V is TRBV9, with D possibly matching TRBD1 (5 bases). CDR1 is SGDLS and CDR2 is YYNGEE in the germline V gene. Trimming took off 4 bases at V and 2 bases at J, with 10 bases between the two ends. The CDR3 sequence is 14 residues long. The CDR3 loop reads CASSFGGTGNTIYF. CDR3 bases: TGTGCCAGCAGCTTCGGGGGGACTGGAAACACCATATATTTT.

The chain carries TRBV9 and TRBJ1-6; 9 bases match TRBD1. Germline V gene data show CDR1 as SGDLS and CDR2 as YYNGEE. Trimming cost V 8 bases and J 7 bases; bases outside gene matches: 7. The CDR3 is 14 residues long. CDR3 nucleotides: TGTGCCAGTGGAGGACAGGGGAACAATTCACCCCTCCACTTT. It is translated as CASGGQGNNSPLHF.

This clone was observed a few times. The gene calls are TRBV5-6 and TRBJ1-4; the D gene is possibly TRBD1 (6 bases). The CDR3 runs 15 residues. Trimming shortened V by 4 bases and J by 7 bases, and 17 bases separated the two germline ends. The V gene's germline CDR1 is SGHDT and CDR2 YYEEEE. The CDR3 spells CASSLGTPWSEKLFF. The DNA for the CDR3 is TGTGCCAGCAGCCTAGGGACACCCTGGAGTGAAAAACTGTTTTTT.

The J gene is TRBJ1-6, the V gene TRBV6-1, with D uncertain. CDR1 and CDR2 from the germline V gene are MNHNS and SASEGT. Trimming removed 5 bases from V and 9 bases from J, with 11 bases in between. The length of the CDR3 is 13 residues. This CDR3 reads CASSREQGSPLHF. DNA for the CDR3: TGTGCCAGCAGTCGGGAACAAGGTTCACCCCTCCACTTT.

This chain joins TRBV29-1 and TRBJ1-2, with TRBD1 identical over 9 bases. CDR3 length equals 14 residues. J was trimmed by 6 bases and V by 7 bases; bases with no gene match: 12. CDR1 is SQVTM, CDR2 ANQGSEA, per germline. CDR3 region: CSGHNPGTGNGYTF. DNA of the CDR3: TGCAGCGGCCATAATCCCGGGACAGGGAATGGCTACACCTTC.

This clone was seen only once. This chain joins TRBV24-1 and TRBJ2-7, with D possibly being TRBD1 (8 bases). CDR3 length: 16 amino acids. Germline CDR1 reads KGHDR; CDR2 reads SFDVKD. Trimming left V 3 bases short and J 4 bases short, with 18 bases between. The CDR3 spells CATSDARTGGEYEQYF. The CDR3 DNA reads TGTGCCACCAGTGATGCCAGAACAGGGGGGGAGTACGAGCAGTACTTC.

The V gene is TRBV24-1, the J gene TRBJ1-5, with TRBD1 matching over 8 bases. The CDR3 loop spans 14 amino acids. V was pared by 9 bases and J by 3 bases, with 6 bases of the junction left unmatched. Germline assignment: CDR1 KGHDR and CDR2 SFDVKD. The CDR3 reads CATHGTGDNQPQHF. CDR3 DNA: TGTGCCACCCACGGGACAGGAGACAATCAGCCCCAGCATTTT.

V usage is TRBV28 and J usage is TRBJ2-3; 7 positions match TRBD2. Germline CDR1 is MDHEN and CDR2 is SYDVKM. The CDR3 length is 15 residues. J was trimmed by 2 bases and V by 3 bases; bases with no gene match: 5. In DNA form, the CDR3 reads TGTGCCAGCAGTTTTGGGGGGACTACCACAGATACGCAGTATTTT. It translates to CASSFGGTTTDTQYF.

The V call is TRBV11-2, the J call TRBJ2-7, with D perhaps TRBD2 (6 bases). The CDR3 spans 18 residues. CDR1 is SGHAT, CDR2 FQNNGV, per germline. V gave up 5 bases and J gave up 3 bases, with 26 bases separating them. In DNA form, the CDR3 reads TGTGCCAGCAGCGCACCCGTTCGAGCGGGTTTTCCCCGCTACGAGCAGTACTTC. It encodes CASSAPVRAGFPRYEQYF.

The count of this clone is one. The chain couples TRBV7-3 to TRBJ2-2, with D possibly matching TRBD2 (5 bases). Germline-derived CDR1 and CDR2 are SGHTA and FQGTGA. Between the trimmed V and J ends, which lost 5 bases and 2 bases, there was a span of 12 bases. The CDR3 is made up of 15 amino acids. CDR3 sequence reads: CASSPRTANTGELFF. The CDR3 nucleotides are TGTGCCAGCAGCCCACGGACTGCAAACACCGGGGAGCTGTTTTTT. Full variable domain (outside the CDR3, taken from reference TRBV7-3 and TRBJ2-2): GAGVSQTPSNKVTEKGKYVELRCDPISGHTALYWYRQSLGQGPEFLIYFQGTGAADDSGLPNDRFFAVRPEGSVSTLKIQRTERGDSAVYLCASSPRTANTGELFFGEGSRLTVL.

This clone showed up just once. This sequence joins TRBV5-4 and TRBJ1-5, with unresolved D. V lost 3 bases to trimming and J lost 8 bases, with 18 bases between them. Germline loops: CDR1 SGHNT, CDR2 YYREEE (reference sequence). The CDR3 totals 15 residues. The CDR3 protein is CASSSGGSPFEPQHF. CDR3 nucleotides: TGTGCCAGCAGCTCGGGAGGTTCGCCCTTTGAGCCCCAGCATTTT.

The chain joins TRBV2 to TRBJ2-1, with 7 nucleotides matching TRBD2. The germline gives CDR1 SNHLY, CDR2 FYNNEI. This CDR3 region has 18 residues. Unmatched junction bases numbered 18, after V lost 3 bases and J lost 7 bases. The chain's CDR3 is CASSETAAWTPGGNEQFF. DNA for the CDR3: TGTGCCAGCAGTGAGACCGCTGCCTGGACTCCGGGGGGTAATGAGCAGTTCTTC.

CDR3 in DNA: TGTGCCAGCGGCTCCCCAGGTAGGGGGCGCGGTGAAAAACTGTTTTTT. The encoded protein is CASGSPGRGRGEKLFF. The chain uses TRBV7-9 and TRBJ1-4; 7 nucleotides align to TRBD1. There are 16 residues in the CDR3. The junction had 16 bases not matched to a gene; V was cut back by 8 bases and J by 7 bases. Germline lookup yields CDR1 SEHNR and CDR2 FQNEAQ (reference sequence).

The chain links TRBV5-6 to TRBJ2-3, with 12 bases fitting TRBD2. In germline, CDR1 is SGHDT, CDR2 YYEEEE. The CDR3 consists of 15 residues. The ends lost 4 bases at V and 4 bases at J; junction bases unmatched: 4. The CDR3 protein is CASSIGLAGPDTQYF. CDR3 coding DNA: TGTGCCAGCAGCATTGGACTAGCGGGGCCAGATACGCAGTATTTT.

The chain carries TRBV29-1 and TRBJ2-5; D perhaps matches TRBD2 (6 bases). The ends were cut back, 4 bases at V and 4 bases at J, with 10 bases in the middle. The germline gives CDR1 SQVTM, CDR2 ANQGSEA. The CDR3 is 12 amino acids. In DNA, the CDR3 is TGCAGCGTTGGGAGGGTGGGAGAGACCCAGTACTTC. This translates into CSVGRVGETQYF.

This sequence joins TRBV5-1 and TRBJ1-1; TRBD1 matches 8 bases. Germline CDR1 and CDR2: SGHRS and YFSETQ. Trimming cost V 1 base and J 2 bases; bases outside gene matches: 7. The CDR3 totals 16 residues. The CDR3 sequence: CASSLWQGAPNTEAFF. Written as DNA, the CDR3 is TGCGCCAGCAGCTTGTGGCAGGGGGCGCCTAACACTGAAGCTTTCTTT.

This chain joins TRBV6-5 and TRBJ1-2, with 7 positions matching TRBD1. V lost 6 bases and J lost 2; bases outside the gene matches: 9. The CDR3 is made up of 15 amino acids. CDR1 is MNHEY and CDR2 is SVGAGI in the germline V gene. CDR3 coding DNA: TGTGCCAGCAGCGGGACAGCTCCCTTGAACTATGGCTACACCTTC. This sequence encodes CASSGTAPLNYGYTF.

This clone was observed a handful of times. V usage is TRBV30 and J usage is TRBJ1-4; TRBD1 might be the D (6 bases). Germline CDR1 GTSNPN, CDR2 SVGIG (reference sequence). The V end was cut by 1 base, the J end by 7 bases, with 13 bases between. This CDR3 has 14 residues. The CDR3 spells CAWSEGRGGEKLFF. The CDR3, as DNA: TGTGCCTGGAGTGAGGGCAGGGGTGGTGAAAAACTGTTTTTT.

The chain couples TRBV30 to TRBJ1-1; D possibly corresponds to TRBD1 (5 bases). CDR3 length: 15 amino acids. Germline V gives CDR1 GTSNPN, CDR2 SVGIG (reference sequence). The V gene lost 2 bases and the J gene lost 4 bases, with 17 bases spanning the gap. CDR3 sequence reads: CAWSTGQGGSTEAFF. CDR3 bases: TGTGCCTGGAGTACGGGGCAGGGCGGGAGCACTGAAGCTTTCTTT.

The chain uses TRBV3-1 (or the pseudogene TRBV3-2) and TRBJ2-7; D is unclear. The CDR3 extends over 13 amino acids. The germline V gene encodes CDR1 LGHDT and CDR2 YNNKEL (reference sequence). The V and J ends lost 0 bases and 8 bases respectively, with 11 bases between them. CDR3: CASSQDTETKQYF. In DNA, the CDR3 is TGTGCCAGCAGCCAAGATACAGAAACCAAGCAGTACTTC.

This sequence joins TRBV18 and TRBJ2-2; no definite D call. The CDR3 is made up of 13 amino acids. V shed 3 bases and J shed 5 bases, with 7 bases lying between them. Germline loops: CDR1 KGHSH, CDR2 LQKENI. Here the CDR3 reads CASSPRQTGELFF. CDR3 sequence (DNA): TGTGCCAGCTCACCGCGGCAGACCGGGGAGCTGTTTTTT.

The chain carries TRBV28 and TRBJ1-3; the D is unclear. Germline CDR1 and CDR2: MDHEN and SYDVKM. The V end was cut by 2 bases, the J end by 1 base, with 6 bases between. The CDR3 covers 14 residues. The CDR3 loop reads CASSLGNSGNTIYF. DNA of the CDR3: TGTGCCAGCAGTTTAGGCAATTCTGGAAACACCATATATTTT.